This T cell receptor (beta chain) was captured by sequencing in a study of shared clonotypes between healthy human individuals. This CDR3 spans 16 amino acids. Per the germline V gene, CDR1 is SGHNT and CDR2 is YYREEE (reference sequence). The V end lost 0 bases, the J end lost 2 bases, and 14 bases lay between the germline ends. Approximately 200 ng DNA, about 30,000 T cell genomes, went into each sorted-subset replicate PCR. Sequencing was performed with immunoSEQ multiplex PCR; in TCRdb, only in-frame clones are kept and a portion is missing. The sample holds approximately 1.5 million clones, approximately 98.5% seen once.

The receptor was derived from a man aged 30 to 45 in good health. The chain is built from TRBV5-4 and TRBJ1-1; D is ambiguous. Sequenced material: naive CD4+ T cells sorted from blood. Subset indicated: CD45RA+ positively selected. The CDR3 coding sequence is TGTGCCAGCAGCTTGGGGGTGATGGCCCATAACACTGAAGCTTTCTTT. Protein: CASSLGVMAHNTEAFF. The full variable domain, its missing parts supplied by reference TRBV5-4 and TRBJ1-1, is ETGVTQSPTHLIKTRGQQVTLRCSSQSGHNTVSWYQQALGQGPQFIFQYYREEENGRGNFPPRFSGLQFPNYSSELNVNALELDDSALYLCASSLGVMAHNTEAFFGQGTRLTVV.